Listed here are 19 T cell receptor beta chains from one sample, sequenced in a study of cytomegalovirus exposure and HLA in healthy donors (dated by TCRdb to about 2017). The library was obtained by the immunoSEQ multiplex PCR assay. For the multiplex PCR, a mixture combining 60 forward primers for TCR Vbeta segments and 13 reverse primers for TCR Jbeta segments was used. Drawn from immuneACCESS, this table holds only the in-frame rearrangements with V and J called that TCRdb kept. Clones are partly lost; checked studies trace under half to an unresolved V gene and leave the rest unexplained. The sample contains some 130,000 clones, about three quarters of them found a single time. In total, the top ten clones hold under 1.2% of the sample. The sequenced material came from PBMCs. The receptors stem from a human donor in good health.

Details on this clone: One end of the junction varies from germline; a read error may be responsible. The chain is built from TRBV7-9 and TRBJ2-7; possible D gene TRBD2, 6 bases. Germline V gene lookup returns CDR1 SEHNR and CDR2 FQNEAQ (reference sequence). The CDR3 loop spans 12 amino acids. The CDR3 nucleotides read TGTTCCAGCAGCACAGGAGGGTACGAGCAGTACTTC. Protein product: CSSSTGGYEQYF.

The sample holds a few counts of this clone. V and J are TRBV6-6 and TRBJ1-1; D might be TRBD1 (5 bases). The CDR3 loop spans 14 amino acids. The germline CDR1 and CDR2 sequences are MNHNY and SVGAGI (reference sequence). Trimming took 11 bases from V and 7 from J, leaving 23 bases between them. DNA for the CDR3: TGTGCCCCACCATCAAGGGGAGGTCGGATTGAAGCTTTCTTT. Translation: CAPPSRGGRIEAFF.

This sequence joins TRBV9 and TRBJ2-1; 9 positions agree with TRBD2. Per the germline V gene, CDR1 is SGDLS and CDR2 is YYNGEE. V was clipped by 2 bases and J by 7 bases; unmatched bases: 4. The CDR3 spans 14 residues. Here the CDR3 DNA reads TGTGCCAGCAGCGTCGGGAGCGGGGGGAATGAGCAGTTCTTC. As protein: CASSVGSGGNEQFF.

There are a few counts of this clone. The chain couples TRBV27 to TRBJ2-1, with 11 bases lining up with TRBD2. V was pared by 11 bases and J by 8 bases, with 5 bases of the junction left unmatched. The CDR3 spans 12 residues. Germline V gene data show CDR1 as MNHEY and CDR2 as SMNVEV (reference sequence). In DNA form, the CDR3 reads TGTGCCTCCACTAGCGGGGGATATGAGCAGTTCTTC. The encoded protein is CASTSGGYEQFF.

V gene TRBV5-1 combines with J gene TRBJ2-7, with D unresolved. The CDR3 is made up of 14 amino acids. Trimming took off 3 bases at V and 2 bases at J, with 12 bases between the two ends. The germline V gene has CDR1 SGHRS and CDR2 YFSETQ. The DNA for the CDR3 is TGCGCCAGCAGCTCAGACTTAAATCCCTACGAGCAGTACTTC. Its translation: CASSSDLNPYEQYF.

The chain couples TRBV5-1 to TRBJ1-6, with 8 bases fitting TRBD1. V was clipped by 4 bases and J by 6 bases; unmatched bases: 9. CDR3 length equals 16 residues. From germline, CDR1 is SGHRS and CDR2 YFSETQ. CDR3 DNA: TGCGCCAGCAGCGATCAGCGGACAGGGTCTAATTCACCCCTCCACTTT. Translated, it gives CASSDQRTGSNSPLHF.

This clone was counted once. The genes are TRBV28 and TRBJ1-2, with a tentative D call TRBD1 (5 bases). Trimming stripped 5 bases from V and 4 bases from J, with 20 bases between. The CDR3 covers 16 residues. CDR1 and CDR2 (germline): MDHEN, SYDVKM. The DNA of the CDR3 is TGTGCCAGCAGTATACCTGTTACGACAGTAACCTATGGCTACACCTTC. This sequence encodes CASSIPVTTVTYGYTF.

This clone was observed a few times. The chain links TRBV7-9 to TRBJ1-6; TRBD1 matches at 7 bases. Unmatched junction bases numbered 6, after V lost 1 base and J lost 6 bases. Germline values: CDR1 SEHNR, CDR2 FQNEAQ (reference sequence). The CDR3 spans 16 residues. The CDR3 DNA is TGTGCCAGCAGCTTAGGTTTCGGACAGGTTAATTCACCCCTCCACTTT. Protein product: CASSLGFGQVNSPLHF.

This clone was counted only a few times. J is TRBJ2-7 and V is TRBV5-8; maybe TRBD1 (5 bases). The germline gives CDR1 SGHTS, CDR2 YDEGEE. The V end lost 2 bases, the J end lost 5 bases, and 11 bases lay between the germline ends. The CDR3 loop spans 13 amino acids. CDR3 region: CASSLRQLHEQYF. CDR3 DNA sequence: TGTGCCAGCAGCTTACGACAGTTGCACGAGCAGTACTTC.

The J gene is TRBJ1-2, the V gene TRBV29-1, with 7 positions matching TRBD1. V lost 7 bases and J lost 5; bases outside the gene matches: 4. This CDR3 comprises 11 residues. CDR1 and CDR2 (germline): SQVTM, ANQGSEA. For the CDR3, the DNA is TGCAGCGGAACGACAGGGTATGGCTACACCTTC. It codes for CSGTTGYGYTF. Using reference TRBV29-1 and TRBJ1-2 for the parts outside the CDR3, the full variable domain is SAVISQKPSRDICQRGTSLTIQCQVDSQVTMMFWYRQQPGQSLTLIATANQGSEATYESGFVIDKFPISRPNLTFSTLTVSNMSPEDSSIYLCSGTTGYGYTFGSGTRLTVV.

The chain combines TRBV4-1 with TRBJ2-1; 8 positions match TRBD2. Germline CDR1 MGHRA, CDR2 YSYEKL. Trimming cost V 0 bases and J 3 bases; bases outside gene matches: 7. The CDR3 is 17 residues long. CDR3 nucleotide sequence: TGCGCCAGCAGCCAAGATGGATGGCGGGGGGACTACAATGAGCAGTTCTTC. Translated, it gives CASSQDGWRGDYNEQFF.

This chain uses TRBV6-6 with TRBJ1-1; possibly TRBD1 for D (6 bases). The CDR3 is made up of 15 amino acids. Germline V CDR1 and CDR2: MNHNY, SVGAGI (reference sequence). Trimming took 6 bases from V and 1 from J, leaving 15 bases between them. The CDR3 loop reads CASRSTTGANTEAFF. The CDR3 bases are TGTGCCAGCAGGTCCACGACAGGTGCGAACACTGAAGCTTTCTTT.

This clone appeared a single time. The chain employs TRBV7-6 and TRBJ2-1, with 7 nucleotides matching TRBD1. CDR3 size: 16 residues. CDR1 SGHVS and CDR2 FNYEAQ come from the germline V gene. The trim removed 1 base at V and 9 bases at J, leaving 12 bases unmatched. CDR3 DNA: TGTGCCAGCAGCTTAGTCTCGGGACAGCGGTCAAGTGAGCAGTTCTTC. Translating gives CASSLVSGQRSSEQFF.

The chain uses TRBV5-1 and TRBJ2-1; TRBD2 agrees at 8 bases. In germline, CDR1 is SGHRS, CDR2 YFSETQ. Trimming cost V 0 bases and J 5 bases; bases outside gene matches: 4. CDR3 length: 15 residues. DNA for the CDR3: TGCGCCAGCAGCTTGGCCCCGGGACTAGACAATGAGCAGTTCTTC. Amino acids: CASSLAPGLDNEQFF.

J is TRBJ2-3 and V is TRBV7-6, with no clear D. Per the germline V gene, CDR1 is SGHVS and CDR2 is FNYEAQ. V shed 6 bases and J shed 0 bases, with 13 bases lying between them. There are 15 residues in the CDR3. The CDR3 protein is CASSGGGQSTDTQYF. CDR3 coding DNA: TGTGCCAGCAGTGGTGGCGGCCAGAGCACAGATACGCAGTATTTT.

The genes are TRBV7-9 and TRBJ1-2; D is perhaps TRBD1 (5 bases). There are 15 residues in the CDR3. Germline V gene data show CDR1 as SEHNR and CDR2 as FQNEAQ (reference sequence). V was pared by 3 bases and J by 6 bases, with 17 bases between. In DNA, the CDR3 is TGTGCCAGCAGCTTGATAAGGGGAATCGACGATGGCTACACCTTC. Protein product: CASSLIRGIDDGYTF.

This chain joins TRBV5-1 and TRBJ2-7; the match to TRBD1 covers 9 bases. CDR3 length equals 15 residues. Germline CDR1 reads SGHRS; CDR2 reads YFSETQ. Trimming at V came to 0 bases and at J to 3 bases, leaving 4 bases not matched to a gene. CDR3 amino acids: CASSLAMGQGYEQYF. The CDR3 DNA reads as TGCGCCAGCAGCTTGGCTATGGGACAGGGCTACGAGCAGTACTTC. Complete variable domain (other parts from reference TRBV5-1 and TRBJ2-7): KAGVTQTPRYLIKTRGQQVTLSCSPISGHRSVSWYQQTPGQGLQFLFEYFSETQRNKGNFPGRFSGRQFSNSRSEMNVSTLELGDSALYLCASSLAMGQGYEQYFGPGTRLTVT.

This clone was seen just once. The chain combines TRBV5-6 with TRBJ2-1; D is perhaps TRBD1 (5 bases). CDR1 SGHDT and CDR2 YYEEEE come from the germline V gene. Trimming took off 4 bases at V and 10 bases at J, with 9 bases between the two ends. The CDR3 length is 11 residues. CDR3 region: CASSGHGEQFF. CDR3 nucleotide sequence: TGTGCCAGCAGCGGACACGGGGAGCAGTTCTTC.

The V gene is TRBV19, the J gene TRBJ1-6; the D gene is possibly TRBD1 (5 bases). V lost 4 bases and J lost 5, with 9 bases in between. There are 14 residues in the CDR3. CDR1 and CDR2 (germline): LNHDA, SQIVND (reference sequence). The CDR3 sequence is CASSRGQDNSPLHF. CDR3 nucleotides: TGTGCCAGTAGTAGGGGCCAGGATAATTCACCCCTCCACTTT. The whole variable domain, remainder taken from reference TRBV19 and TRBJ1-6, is DGGITQSPKYLFRKEGQNVTLSCEQNLNHDAMYWYRQDPGQGLRLIYYSQIVNDFQKGDIAEGYSVSREKKESFPLTVTSAQKNPTAFYLCASSRGQDNSPLHFGNGTRLTVT.